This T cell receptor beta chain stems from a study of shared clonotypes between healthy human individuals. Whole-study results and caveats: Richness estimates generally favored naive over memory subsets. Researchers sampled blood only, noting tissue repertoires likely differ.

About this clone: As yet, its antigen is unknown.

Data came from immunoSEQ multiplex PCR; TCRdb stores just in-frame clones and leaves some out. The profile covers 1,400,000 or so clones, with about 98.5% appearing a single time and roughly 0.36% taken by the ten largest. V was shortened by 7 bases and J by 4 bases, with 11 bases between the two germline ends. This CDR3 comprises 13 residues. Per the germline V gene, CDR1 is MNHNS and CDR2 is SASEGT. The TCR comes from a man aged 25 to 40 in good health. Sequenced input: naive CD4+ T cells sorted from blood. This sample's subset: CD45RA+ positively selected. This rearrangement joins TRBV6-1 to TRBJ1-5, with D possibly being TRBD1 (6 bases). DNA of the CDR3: TGTGCCAGCACCCGGACAGCTAATCAGCCCCAGCATTTT. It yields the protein CASTRTANQPQHF.